One sample yielded the 27 T cell receptor beta chains listed below, sequenced in a study of ipilimumab plus nivolumab after autologous stem cell transplantation. The method was immunoSEQ multiplex PCR; TCRdb's version includes in-frame clones alone and lacks a portion of them. This sample has 1,700 or so clones, with 81% found just once. Source: PBMCs, taken in a trial of ipilimumab plus nivolumab as post-transplant consolidation. These receptors originate from a female donor with multiple myeloma.

V and J are TRBV6-6 and TRBJ1-1; D remains unclear. This CDR3 spans 15 amino acids. V was trimmed by 8 bases and J by 5 bases, leaving 21 bases between them. Germline assignment: CDR1 MNHNY and CDR2 SVGAGI (reference sequence). This CDR3 is CASWSAENWGTEAFF. DNA of the CDR3: TGTGCCAGCTGGTCGGCGGAGAATTGGGGAACTGAAGCTTTCTTT.

Only a few counts were recorded for this clone. The chain is built from TRBV27 and TRBJ1-6; D is ambiguous. The CDR3 runs to 13 residues. Per the germline V gene, CDR1 is MNHEY and CDR2 is SMNVEV (reference sequence). Trimming removed 3 bases at V and 9 bases at J, with 9 bases between. The CDR3 is CASSFPGGSPLHF. CDR3 nucleotide sequence: TGTGCCAGCAGTTTTCCGGGAGGTTCACCCCTCCACTTT.

This clone was seen once. The chain carries TRBV18 and TRBJ2-7, with 8 nucleotides matching TRBD2. Unmatched junction bases numbered 6, after V lost 5 bases and J lost 3 bases. The CDR3 contains 14 residues. Germline CDR1 is KGHSH and CDR2 is LQKENI. CDR3 sequence reads: CASSVTSEDYEQYF. The CDR3 DNA reads TGTGCCAGCTCAGTGACTAGCGAAGACTACGAGCAGTACTTC. Together with reference TRBV18 and TRBJ2-7, the CDR3 gives the full variable domain: NAGVMQNPRHLVRRRGQEARLRCSPMKGHSHVYWYRQLPEEGLKFMVYLQKENIIDESGMPKERFSAEFPKEGPSILRIQQVVRGDSAAYFCASSVTSEDYEQYFGPGTRLTVT.

The CDR3 DNA reads as TGTGCCACCCGCTCCGGGACTAGCGGGAGGAATGAGCAGTTCTTC. Translated: CATRSGTSGRNEQFF. The chain has TRBV19 and TRBJ2-1; 15 positions match TRBD2. CDR1 is LNHDA and CDR2 is SQIVND in the germline V gene (reference sequence). This CDR3 is 15 amino acids long. V trimming: 10 bases; J trimming: 7 bases; junction bases outside the gene matches: 8.

The V call is TRBV29-1, the J call TRBJ2-7; perhaps TRBD1 as D (5 bases). Per the germline V gene, CDR1 is SQVTM and CDR2 is ANQGSEA. This CDR3 has 14 residues. The V and J ends lost 2 bases and 4 bases respectively, with 15 bases between them. The CDR3 DNA sequence: TGCAGCGTTGAACCGGAGAAAGGGGCTTACGAGCAGTACTTC. Protein: CSVEPEKGAYEQYF.

The V and J genes are TRBV7-8 and TRBJ2-7; maybe TRBD1 (5 bases). Germline loops: CDR1 SGHVS, CDR2 FQNEAQ. This CDR3 is 15 amino acids long. Trimming removed 3 bases at V and 2 bases at J, with 14 bases between. CDR3 nucleotides: TGTGCCAGCAGCTTGGTAAGGGGTCAGACCTACGAGCAGTACTTC. Protein product: CASSLVRGQTYEQYF.

The chain joins TRBV28 to TRBJ1-1; 8 bases fit TRBD1. The CDR3 has 15 residues. Germline V CDR1 and CDR2: MDHEN, SYDVKM. Trimming at V came to 6 bases and at J to 2 bases, leaving 8 bases not matched to a gene. CDR3 DNA sequence: TGTGCCAGCAGCCGAGACAGGGGTTTTAACACTGAAGCTTTCTTT. Its translation is CASSRDRGFNTEAFF.

The chain uses TRBV7-9 and TRBJ1-2; tentative D call: TRBD1 (5 bases). V was clipped by 4 bases and J by 6 bases, with 9 bases between them. Germline V gives CDR1 SEHNR, CDR2 FQNEAQ (reference sequence). CDR3 length: 12 amino acids. The CDR3 loop is CASSSQGDGYTF. The CDR3 coding sequence is TGTGCCAGCAGCTCCCAGGGAGATGGCTACACCTTC.

This chain joins TRBV6-9 and TRBJ2-7; D is uncertain. Trimming shortened V by 0 bases and J by 6 bases, and 6 bases separated the two germline ends. This CDR3 has 12 residues. In germline, CDR1 is MNHGY, CDR2 SVAAGI. The CDR3 coding sequence is TGTGCCAGCAGTTATTCGATCATCGAGCAGTACTTC. Protein product: CASSYSIIEQYF.

This sequence joins TRBV27 and TRBJ1-5; 11 nucleotides match TRBD1. Trimming at V came to 6 bases and at J to 7 bases, leaving 8 bases not matched to a gene. The length of the CDR3 is 15 residues. CDR1 and CDR2 (germline): MNHEY, SMNVEV (reference sequence). The CDR3 DNA reads as TGTGCCAGCAGCCTCGGGACAGGGGGTTGGCAGCCCCAGCATTTT. This gives the protein CASSLGTGGWQPQHF.

The chain couples TRBV5-1 to TRBJ1-2, with 12 bases that match TRBD1. This CDR3 has 16 amino acids. Germline trimming cut 6 bases from V and 3 bases from J; bases unmatched to any gene: 9. From germline, CDR1 is SGHRS and CDR2 YFSETQ. In nucleotides, the CDR3 is TGCGCCAGCAAGGGGACAGGGGGCGCCGGAGACTATGGCTACACCTTC. This encodes CASKGTGGAGDYGYTF.

V gene TRBV27 combines with J gene TRBJ2-1; D is ambiguous. Trimming stripped 2 bases from V and 5 bases from J, with 4 bases between. Germline lookup yields CDR1 MNHEY and CDR2 SMNVEV (reference sequence). The CDR3 runs 12 residues. CDR3 in amino acids: CASSLLNNEQFF. CDR3 DNA sequence: TGTGCCAGCAGTTTACTTAACAATGAGCAGTTCTTC.

The sample holds one count of this clone. The chain employs TRBV7-9 and TRBJ2-7; D is possibly TRBD2 (5 bases). This CDR3 has 12 amino acids. V was trimmed by 5 bases and J by 6 bases, leaving 11 bases between them. CDR1 SEHNR and CDR2 FQNEAQ come from the germline V gene (reference sequence). CDR3 amino acids: CASSVLGIEQYF. The CDR3 DNA reads as TGTGCCAGCAGCGTACTAGGCATCGAGCAGTACTTC.

This chain links TRBV19 with TRBJ1-3, with D perhaps TRBD1 (6 bases). CDR1 LNHDA and CDR2 SQIVND come from the germline V gene (reference sequence). CDR3 length: 15 amino acids. With 4 bases removed from V and 3 bases from J, the gap between germline ends came to 13 bases. The DNA for the CDR3 is TGTGCCAGTAGTACTAGGACAGATCTTGGAAACACCATATATTTT. This sequence encodes CASSTRTDLGNTIYF.

The DNA of the CDR3 is TGTGCCAGCAGCTTTGACAGGGGTAGCGGGGAGCTGTTTTTT. Its protein is CASSFDRGSGELFF. The rearrangement joins TRBV7-2 to TRBJ2-2; 8 bases agree with TRBD1. CDR1 is SGHTA, CDR2 FQGNSA, per germline. V dropped 3 bases and J dropped 7; count of bases not matched to a gene: 4. The CDR3 runs to 14 residues.

The chain carries TRBV21-1 and TRBJ1-3. TRBV21-1 is tagged as a pseudogene. The CDR3 is made up of 17 amino acids. CDR3 bases: TGTGCCAGCAGGGGGGGGAACGGAACCTACTCTGGAAACACCATATATTTT. As protein: CASRGGNGTYSGNTIYF.

The chain couples TRBV19 to TRBJ2-1, with 7 positions matching TRBD2. After removal of 3 bases from V and 0 bases from J, the junction contained 2 bases not matched to a gene. This CDR3 spans 15 amino acids. Per germline, CDR1 LNHDA and CDR2 SQIVND (reference sequence). CDR3 nucleotides: TGTGCCAGTAGTATTGCTAGCGGCTCCTACAATGAGCAGTTCTTC. Translating gives CASSIASGSYNEQFF.

CDR3 amino acids: CASSFDMIYEQFF. Written as DNA, the CDR3 is TGCGCCAGCAGCTTTGACATGATCTATGAGCAGTTCTTC. This rearrangement joins TRBV5-1 to TRBJ2-1; D is undetermined. This CDR3 is built from 13 residues. V was shortened by 2 bases and J by 8 bases, with 11 bases between the two germline ends. Germline CDR1 and CDR2: SGHRS and YFSETQ.

The chain combines TRBV7-6 with TRBJ2-7, with D uncertain. The CDR3 runs 13 residues. CDR1 is SGHVS, CDR2 FNYEAQ, per germline. Deletions cut 2 bases from V and 6 bases from J, with 11 bases between. For the CDR3, the DNA is TGTGCCAGCAGCTTAACGACTCGGGCCGAGCAGTACTTC. Protein sequence: CASSLTTRAEQYF. Variable domain in full (rest from reference TRBV7-6 and TRBJ2-7): GAGVSQSPRYKVTKRGQDVALRCDPISGHVSLYWYRQALGQGPEFLTYFNYEAQQDKSGLPNDRFSAERPEGSISTLTIQRTEQRDSAMYRCASSLTTRAEQYFGPGTRLTVT.

The rearrangement links TRBV6-5 to TRBJ2-7; D possibly corresponds to TRBD2 (6 bases). This CDR3 has 12 residues. V was shortened by 8 bases and J by 4 bases, with 12 bases between the two germline ends. Germline V gene sequence: CDR1 MNHEY, CDR2 SVGAGI. The DNA for the CDR3 is TGTGCCAGCTGGGACTTACCTTACGAGCAGTACTTC. It codes for CASWDLPYEQYF.

This sequence joins TRBV7-3 and TRBJ2-1; 11 bases map to TRBD1. Germline CDR1 and CDR2: SGHTA and FQGTGA. With 2 bases clipped from V and 4 bases from J, the junction kept 4 bases outside the gene matches. The CDR3 is made up of 16 amino acids. The CDR3: CASSLRDRGIYNEQFF. CDR3 coding DNA: TGTGCCAGCAGCTTACGGGACAGGGGGATTTACAATGAGCAGTTCTTC.

The rearrangement links TRBV11-2 to TRBJ2-1; no clear D. Germline CDR1 and CDR2: SGHAT and FQNNGV. V dropped 3 bases and J dropped 1 base, with 10 bases sitting between them. This CDR3 has 15 amino acids. The CDR3: CASSFRLTSYNEQFF. The CDR3 bases are TGTGCCAGCAGCTTCCGGCTTACTTCCTACAATGAGCAGTTCTTC.

The rearrangement links TRBV6-1 to TRBJ1-5; 12 positions match TRBD1. CDR1 and CDR2 (germline): MNHNS, SASEGT. The CDR3 is 15 amino acids. V shed 4 bases, J shed 6 bases, and the junction held 4 bases outside the gene matches. For the CDR3, the DNA is TGTGCCAGCAGTGCAGGGACAGGGGGCGGTCAGCCCCAGCATTTT. Translated, it gives CASSAGTGGGQPQHF.

The V call is TRBV12-2, the J call TRBJ1-6; the D call of TRBD1 is as the table states it, not checked on the DNA. TRBV12-2 is termed a pseudogene. This CDR3 comprises 14 residues. Here the CDR3 DNA reads TGTGCAAGTCGCTTATATCTGGGGGCCTCACCCCTCCACTTT. Translated: CASRLYLGASPLHF.

Only a few counts were recorded for this clone. This sequence joins TRBV19 and TRBJ2-7; 8 nucleotides agree with TRBD1. The CDR3 spans 16 residues. J was trimmed by 6 bases and V by 1 base; bases with no gene match: 11. The V gene's germline CDR1 is LNHDA and CDR2 SQIVND (reference sequence). The CDR3 nucleotides are TGTGCCAGTAGTATAGTTCAAACGGACAGGGTGTCCGAGCAGTACTTC. It specifies CASSIVQTDRVSEQYF.

The chain uses TRBV7-8 and TRBJ2-5; 9 bases agree with TRBD1. Trimming removed 5 bases from V and 4 bases from J; junction bases left unmatched: 5. The CDR3 loop spans 14 amino acids. CDR1 is SGHVS and CDR2 is FQNEAQ in the germline V gene. The chain's CDR3 is CASSPRDRVETQYF. In nucleotides, the CDR3 is TGTGCCAGCAGCCCTCGGGACAGGGTAGAGACCCAGTACTTC.

This clone was counted only a few times. The chain links TRBV5-1 to TRBJ1-1; tentatively, D is TRBD1 (5 bases). Per germline, CDR1 SGHRS and CDR2 YFSETQ. V lost 1 base and J lost 5, with 15 bases in between. This CDR3 region has 15 residues. CDR3 residues: CASSLLRAGETEAFF. CDR3 in DNA: TGCGCCAGCAGCTTGCTCAGGGCGGGGGAGACTGAAGCTTTCTTT.